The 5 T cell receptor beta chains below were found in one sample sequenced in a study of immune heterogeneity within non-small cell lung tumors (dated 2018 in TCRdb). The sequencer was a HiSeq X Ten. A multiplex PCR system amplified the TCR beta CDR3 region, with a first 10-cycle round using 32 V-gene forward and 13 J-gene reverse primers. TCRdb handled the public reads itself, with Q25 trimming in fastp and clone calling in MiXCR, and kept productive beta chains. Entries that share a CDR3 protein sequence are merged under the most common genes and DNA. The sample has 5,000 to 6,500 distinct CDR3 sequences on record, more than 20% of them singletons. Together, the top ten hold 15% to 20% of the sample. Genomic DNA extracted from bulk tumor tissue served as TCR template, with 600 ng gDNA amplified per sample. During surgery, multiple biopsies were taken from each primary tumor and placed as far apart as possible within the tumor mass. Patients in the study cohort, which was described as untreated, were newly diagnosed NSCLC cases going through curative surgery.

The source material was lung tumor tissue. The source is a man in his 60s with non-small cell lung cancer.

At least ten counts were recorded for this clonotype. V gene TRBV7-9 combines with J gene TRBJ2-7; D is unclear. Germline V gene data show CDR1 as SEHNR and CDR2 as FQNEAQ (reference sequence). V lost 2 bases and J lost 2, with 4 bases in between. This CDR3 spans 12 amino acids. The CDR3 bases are TGTGCCAGCAGCTTAAACCCCTACGAGCAGTACTTC. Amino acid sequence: CASSLNPYEQYF.

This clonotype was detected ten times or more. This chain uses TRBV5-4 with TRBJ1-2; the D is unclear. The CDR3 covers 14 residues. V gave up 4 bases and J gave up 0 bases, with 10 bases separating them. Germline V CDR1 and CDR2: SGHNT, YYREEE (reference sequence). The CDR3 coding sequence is TGTGCCAGCAGCCGGGAGTACACTAACTATGGCTACACCTTC. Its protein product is CASSREYTNYGYTF.

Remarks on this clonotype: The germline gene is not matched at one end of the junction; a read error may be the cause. DNA for the CDR3: TGTGCCAGCAGTTCCTCTGGTGGAAGGCACTACGGGCAGTACTTC. Amino acids: CASSSSGGRHYGQYF. This chain connects TRBV6-5 to TRBJ2-7, with no clear D. CDR1 is MNHEY and CDR2 is SVGAGI in the germline V gene. The CDR3 extends over 15 amino acids.

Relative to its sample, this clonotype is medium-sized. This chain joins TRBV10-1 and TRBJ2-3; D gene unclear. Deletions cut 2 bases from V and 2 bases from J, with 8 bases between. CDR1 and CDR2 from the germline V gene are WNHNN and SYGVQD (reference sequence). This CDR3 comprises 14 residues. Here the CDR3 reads CASSEDSYTDTQYF. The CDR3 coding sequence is TGCGCCAGCAGTGAGGACTCCTACACAGATACGCAGTATTTT.

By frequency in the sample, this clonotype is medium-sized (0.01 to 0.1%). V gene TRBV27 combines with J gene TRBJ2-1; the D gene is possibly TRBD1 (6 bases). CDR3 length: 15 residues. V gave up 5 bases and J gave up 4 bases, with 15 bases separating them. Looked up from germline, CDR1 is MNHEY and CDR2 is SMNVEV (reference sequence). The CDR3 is CASSLTGTPYNEQFF. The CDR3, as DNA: TGTGCCAGCAGTCTTACCGGGACACCGTACAATGAGCAGTTCTTC.